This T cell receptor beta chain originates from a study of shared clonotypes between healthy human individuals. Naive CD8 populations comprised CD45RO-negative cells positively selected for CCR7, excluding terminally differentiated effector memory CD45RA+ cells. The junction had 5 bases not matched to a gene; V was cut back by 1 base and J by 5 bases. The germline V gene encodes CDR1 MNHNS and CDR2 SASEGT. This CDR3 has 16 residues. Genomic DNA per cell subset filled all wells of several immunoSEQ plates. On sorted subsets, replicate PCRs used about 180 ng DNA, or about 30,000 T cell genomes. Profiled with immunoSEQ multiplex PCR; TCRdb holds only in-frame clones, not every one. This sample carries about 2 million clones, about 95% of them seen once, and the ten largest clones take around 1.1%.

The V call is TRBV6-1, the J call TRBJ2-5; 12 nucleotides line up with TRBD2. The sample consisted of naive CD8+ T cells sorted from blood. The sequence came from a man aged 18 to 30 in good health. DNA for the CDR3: TGTGCCAGCAGTGAAGGGACTAGCGGGATTGGCGAGACCCAGTACTTC. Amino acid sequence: CASSEGTSGIGETQYF.